Below, 20 T cell receptor beta chains from the same sample are listed, as sequenced in a study of blood T cells in healthy people across ages. Combining a sample-barcoded 5' primer with a J-beta primer mix, a second PCR ran for roughly 6 to 12 cycles. TCRdb re-called the 5' RACE reads through MiXCR, storing one row per CDR3 protein. This table has roughly 930,000 distinct CDR3 sequences, around 48% appearing once. Sample: blood. These receptors were taken from a man between 25 and 39 years old in good health.

This clonotype was picked up many times. This chain links TRBV29-1 with TRBJ2-1; 8 nucleotides agree with TRBD2. With V trimmed by 3 bases and J by 4 bases, 5 bases remained unmatched. The CDR3 extends over 14 amino acids. CDR1 and CDR2 (germline): SQVTM, ANQGSEA. The CDR3 nucleotides read TGCAGCGTTGAGGCGGTAGCGGGATACAATGAGCAGTTCTTC. Encoded protein: CSVEAVAGYNEQFF.

This clonotype was detected ten times or more. The chain joins TRBV25-1 to TRBJ2-5; TRBD1 agrees at 7 bases. The V gene's germline CDR1 is MGHDK and CDR2 SYGVNS. The length of the CDR3 is 13 residues. V lost 6 bases and J lost 5; bases outside the gene matches: 6. In DNA form, the CDR3 reads TGTGCCAGCAGCCCAGGGGGATCCGAGACCCAGTACTTC. Amino acids: CASSPGGSETQYF.

This clonotype was seen at least ten times. This chain's CDR3 is CASSPNRGGGATDTQYF. The CDR3 DNA is TGTGCCAGCAGCCCTAACCGGGGCGGGGGGGCGACAGATACGCAGTATTTT. The V call is TRBV4-2, the J call TRBJ2-3, with 9 bases matching TRBD2. Per germline, CDR1 LGHNA and CDR2 YNFKEQ. This CDR3 contains 17 residues. V trimming: 4 bases; J trimming: 3 bases; junction bases outside the gene matches: 11.

This chain uses TRBV6-2 or TRBV6-3 with TRBJ2-7, with D tentatively TRBD1 or TRBD2 (5 bases each). CDR3 length: 14 amino acids. The germline CDR1 and CDR2 sequences are MNHEY and SVGEGT. V dropped 7 bases and J dropped 2 bases, with 15 bases sitting between them. The CDR3 region has the DNA TGTGCCAGCACGCAAGAGGGGCGCACCTACGAGCAGTACTTC. This encodes CASTQEGRTYEQYF.

Notes on this clonotype: One end of the junction fails to match germline, which may point to a read error. The chain recombines TRBV11-2 with TRBJ2-7; 9 bases line up with TRBD2. The length of the CDR3 is 16 residues. The germline gives CDR1 SGHAT, CDR2 FQNNGV. CDR3 sequence: CASSWVAGASSYERYF. Written as DNA, the CDR3 is TGTGCCAGCAGCTGGGTAGCGGGGGCAAGCTCCTACGAGCGGTACTTC.

The chain combines TRBV7-9 with TRBJ2-4; D not resolved. TRBJ2-5 matches the DNA end more closely, so the J call is doubtful. The CDR3 covers 14 residues. Germline CDR1 is SEHNR and CDR2 is FQNEAQ (reference sequence). The CDR3 is CASSPTRRQETQYF. CDR3 nucleotides: TGTGCCAGCAGCCCGACCCGACGTCAAGAGACCCAGTACTTC.

This clonotype was recorded a few times. CDR3 bases: TGTGCCAGCAGCCAAGATCCACTAGCGGGCCCCTACGAGCAGTACTTC. Protein product: CASSQDPLAGPYEQYF. This chain uses TRBV4-2 with TRBJ2-7; 9 positions match TRBD2. V shed 0 bases and J 2 bases; nucleotides not matched to a gene: 5. Germline V CDR1 and CDR2: LGHNA, YNFKEQ. The CDR3 has 16 residues.

The chain recombines TRBV7-2 with TRBJ2-4, with D perhaps given as TRBD1 or TRBD2 (5 bases each). This CDR3 comprises 16 residues. The V gene's germline CDR1 is SGHTA and CDR2 FQGNSA. Trimming stripped 0 bases from V and 0 bases from J, with 9 bases between. CDR3 amino acids: CASSLAPGTAKNIQYF. In DNA, the CDR3 is TGTGCCAGCAGCTTAGCGCCAGGGACAGCCAAAAACATTCAGTACTTC.

V and J are TRBV4-1 and TRBJ1-5, with a tentative D call TRBD1 (5 bases). The CDR3 is 17 amino acids. V shed 0 bases and J shed 2 bases, with 14 bases lying between them. Per germline, CDR1 MGHRA and CDR2 YSYEKL. The CDR3: CASSQDLTSGGNQPQHF. The CDR3 DNA sequence: TGCGCCAGCAGCCAAGATCTGACATCGGGGGGCAATCAGCCCCAGCATTTT.

The V and J genes are TRBV6-5 and TRBJ2-6; unclear D gene. Germline V CDR1 and CDR2: MNHEY, SVGAGI. V shed 7 bases and J shed 0 bases, with 19 bases lying between them. This CDR3 has 18 residues. CDR3 nucleotides: TGTGCCAGCACTATAACTCGAGCTTCAAGCTCTGGGGCCAACGTCCTGACTTTC. Translation: CASTITRASSSGANVLTF.

CDR3 protein: CASSVTGAQETQYF. The DNA for the CDR3 is TGTGCCAGCAGCGTCACAGGAGCCCAAGAGACCCAGTACTTC. The chain uses TRBV11-3 and TRBJ2-5; D is possibly TRBD1 (5 bases). Germline CDR1 is SGHNT and CDR2 is YENEEA. V lost 5 bases and J 1 base, leaving 11 bases between the germline ends. This CDR3 comprises 14 residues.

V is TRBV12-3 or TRBV12-4 and J is TRBJ2-1, with D possibly matching TRBD2 (7 bases). CDR3 length: 16 amino acids. The V and J ends lost 6 bases and 1 base respectively, with 16 bases between them. The CDR3 loop reads CASSYPGGPSYNEQFF. CDR3 bases: TGTGCCAGCAGCTACCCCGGGGGGCCTTCCTACAATGAGCAGTTCTTC.

CDR3 amino acids: CASSARQGPSGAQETQYF. The CDR3 nucleotides are TGTGCCAGCAGTGCCAGACAGGGCCCTAGCGGGGCGCAAGAGACCCAGTACTTC. The gene calls are TRBV25-1 and TRBJ2-5; 9 nucleotides align to TRBD2. CDR1 and CDR2 from the germline V gene are MGHDK and SYGVNS. V shed 4 bases and J 2 bases; nucleotides not matched to a gene: 14. The CDR3 extends over 18 amino acids.

The chain has TRBV7-2 and TRBJ1-5; D uncertain. The germline gives CDR1 SGHTA, CDR2 FQGNSA. V was shortened by 1 base and J by 3 bases, with 10 bases between the two germline ends. The CDR3 loop spans 15 amino acids. CDR3 residues: CASSLGSGINQPQHF. The CDR3 DNA follows: TGTGCCAGCAGCTTAGGTTCCGGGATCAATCAGCCCCAGCATTTT.

The chain has TRBV9 and TRBJ2-5, with 9 bases identical to TRBD2. Per germline, CDR1 SGDLS and CDR2 YYNGEE. The CDR3 loop spans 16 amino acids. Trimming removed 4 bases from V and 5 bases from J; junction bases left unmatched: 12. CDR3 nucleotide sequence: TGTGCCAGCAGCCCTAGCCCGGGACTAGCTCCGGAGACCCAGTACTTC. This encodes CASSPSPGLAPETQYF.

The V call is TRBV29-1, the J call TRBJ1-4; 8 bases are a match to TRBD1. V gave up 6 bases and J gave up 8 bases; unmatched junction bases: 11. CDR1 SQVTM and CDR2 ANQGSEA come from the germline V gene. This CDR3 is 14 amino acids long. The CDR3 region is CSVGPTGAWEKLFF. CDR3 nucleotides: TGCAGCGTGGGACCGACAGGGGCTTGGGAAAAACTGTTTTTT.

In its sample, this clonotype was seen once. The chain couples TRBV6-4 to TRBJ2-3; either TRBD1 or TRBD2 may supply D (5 bases each). Germline values: CDR1 MRHNA, CDR2 SNTAGT. With 1 base removed from V and 2 bases from J, the gap between germline ends came to 10 bases. The CDR3 loop spans 15 amino acids. This CDR3 reads CASSDFEGITDTQYF. CDR3 in DNA: TGTGCCAGCAGTGACTTTGAGGGGATCACAGATACGCAGTATTTT.

This clonotype was seen a few times. The V call is TRBV6-2 or TRBV6-3, the J call TRBJ2-1; the D gene could be TRBD1 or TRBD2 (5 bases each). The CDR3 sequence is 12 residues long. V shed 5 bases and J shed 9 bases, with 11 bases lying between them. Germline assignment: CDR1 MNHEY and CDR2 SVGEGT. The CDR3 DNA reads as TGTGCCAGCAGTCCAGGGAGTCGTGAGCAGTTCTTC. As protein: CASSPGSREQFF.

With respect to this clonotype: Given a much more abundant clone one base away, this may be a read error. The chain employs TRBV6-5 and TRBJ1-5; D not certain. Germline V gene sequence: CDR1 MNHEY, CDR2 SVGAGI. There are 12 residues in the CDR3. CDR3 nucleotides: TGTGCCAGCGGTTATAGCAATCAGCCCCAGCATTTT. Translation: CASGYSNQPQHF.

In regard to this clonotype: One junction end does not reproduce the germline sequence, and a read error may be involved. The rearrangement joins TRBV2 to TRBJ2-2; D is undetermined. The length of the CDR3 is 11 residues. Germline V lookup: CDR1 SNHLY, CDR2 FYNNEI. The CDR3 DNA is TGTGCCGGCAGTGTTTACGGGGAGCTGTTTTTT. Amino acid sequence: CAGSVYGELFF.